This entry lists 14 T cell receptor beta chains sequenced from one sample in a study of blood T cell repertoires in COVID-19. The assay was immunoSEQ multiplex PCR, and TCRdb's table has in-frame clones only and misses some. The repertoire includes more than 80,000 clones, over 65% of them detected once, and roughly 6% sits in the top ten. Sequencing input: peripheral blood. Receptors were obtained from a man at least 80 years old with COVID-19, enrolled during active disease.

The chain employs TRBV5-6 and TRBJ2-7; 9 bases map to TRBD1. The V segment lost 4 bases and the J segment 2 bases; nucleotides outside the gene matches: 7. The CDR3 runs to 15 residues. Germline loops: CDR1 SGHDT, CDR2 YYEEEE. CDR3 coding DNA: TGTGCCAGCAGCGCACCGGGACAGGGACCCTACGAGCAGTACTTC. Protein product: CASSAPGQGPYEQYF.

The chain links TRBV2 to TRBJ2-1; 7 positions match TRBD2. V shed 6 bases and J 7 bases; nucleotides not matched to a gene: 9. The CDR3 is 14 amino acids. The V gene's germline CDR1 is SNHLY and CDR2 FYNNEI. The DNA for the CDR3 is TGTGCCAGCAGCGCTAGCGGTACAAGGAATGAGCAGTTCTTC. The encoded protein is CASSASGTRNEQFF. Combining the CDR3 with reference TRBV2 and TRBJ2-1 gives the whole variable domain EPEVTQTPSHQVTQMGQEVILRCVPISNHLYFYWYRQILGQKVEFLVSFYNNEISEKSEIFDDQFSVERPDGSNFTLKIRSTKLEDSAMYFCASSASGTRNEQFFGPGTRLTVL.

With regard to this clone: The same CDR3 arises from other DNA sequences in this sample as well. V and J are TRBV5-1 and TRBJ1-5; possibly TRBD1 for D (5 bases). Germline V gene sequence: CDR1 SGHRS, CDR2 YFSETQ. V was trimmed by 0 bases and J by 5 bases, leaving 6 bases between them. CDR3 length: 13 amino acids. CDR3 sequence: CASSLAGDQPQHF. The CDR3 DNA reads TGCGCCAGCAGCTTGGCGGGGGATCAGCCCCAGCATTTT.

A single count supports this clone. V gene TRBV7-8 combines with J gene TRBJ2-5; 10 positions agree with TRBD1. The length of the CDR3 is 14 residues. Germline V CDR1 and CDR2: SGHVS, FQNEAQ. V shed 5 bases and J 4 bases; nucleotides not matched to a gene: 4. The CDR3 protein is CASSRGDRGETQYF. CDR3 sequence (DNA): TGTGCCAGCAGCCGCGGGGACAGGGGAGAGACCCAGTACTTC. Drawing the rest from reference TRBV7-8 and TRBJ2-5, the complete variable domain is GAGVSQSPRYKVAKRGQDVALRCDPISGHVSLFWYQQALGQGPEFLTYFQNEAQLDKSGLPSDRFFAERPEGSVSTLKIQRTQQEDSAVYLCASSRGDRGETQYFGPGTRLLVL.

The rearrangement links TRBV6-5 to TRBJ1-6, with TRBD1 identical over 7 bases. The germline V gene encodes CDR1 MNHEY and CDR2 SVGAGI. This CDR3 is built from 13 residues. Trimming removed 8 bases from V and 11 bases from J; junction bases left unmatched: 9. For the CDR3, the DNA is TGTGCCAGCTCTAAGGGGGCGGGCCCACCCCTCCACTTT. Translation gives CASSKGAGPPLHF.

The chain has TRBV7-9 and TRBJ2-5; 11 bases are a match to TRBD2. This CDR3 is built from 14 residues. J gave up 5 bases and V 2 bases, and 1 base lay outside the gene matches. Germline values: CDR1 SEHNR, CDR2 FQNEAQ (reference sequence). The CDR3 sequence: CASSLTSGSETQYF. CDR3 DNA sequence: TGTGCCAGCAGCTTAACTAGCGGGAGTGAGACCCAGTACTTC. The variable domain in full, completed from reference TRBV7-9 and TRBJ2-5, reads DTGVSQNPRHKITKRGQNVTFRCDPISEHNRLYWYRQTLGQGPEFLTYFQNEAQLEKSRLLSDRFSAERPKGSFSTLEIQRTEQGDSAMYLCASSLTSGSETQYFGPGTRLLVL.

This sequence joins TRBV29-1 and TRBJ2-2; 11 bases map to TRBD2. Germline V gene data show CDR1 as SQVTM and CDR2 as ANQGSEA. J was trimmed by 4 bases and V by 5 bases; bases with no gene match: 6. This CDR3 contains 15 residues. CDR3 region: CSVLGLAGSTGELFF. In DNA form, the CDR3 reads TGCAGCGTTTTAGGACTAGCGGGCTCCACCGGGGAGCTGTTTTTT.

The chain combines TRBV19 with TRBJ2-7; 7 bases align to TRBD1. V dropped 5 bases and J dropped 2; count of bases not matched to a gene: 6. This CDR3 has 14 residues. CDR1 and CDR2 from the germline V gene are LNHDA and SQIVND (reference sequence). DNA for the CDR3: TGTGCCAGTAGTTCCCCGGGACAGACCTACGAGCAGTACTTC. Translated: CASSSPGQTYEQYF.

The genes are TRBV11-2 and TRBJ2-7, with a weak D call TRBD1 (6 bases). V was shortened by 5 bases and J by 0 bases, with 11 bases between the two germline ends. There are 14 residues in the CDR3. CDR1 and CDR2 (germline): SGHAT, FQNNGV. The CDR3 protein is CASSRGQLSYEQYF. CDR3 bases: TGTGCCAGCAGCCGTGGACAGCTCTCCTACGAGCAGTACTTC.

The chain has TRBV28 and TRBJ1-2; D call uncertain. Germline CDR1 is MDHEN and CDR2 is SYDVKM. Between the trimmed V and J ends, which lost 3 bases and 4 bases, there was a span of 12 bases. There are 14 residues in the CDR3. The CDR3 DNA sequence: TGTGCCAGCAGTTTTCATAGCCGCGGCTATGGCTACACCTTC. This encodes CASSFHSRGYGYTF.

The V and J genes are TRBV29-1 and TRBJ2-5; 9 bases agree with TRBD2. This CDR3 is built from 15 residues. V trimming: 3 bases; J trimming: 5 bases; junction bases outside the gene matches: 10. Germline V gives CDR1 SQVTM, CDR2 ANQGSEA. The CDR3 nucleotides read TGCAGCGTTGAGATTAGCGGGAGAGGGGTGGAGACCCAGTACTTC. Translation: CSVEISGRGVETQYF.

The CDR3 coding sequence is TGTGCCAGCAGCCCAGGACTTTTGAACACTGAAGCTTTCTTT. It yields the protein CASSPGLLNTEAFF. V usage is TRBV5-8 and J usage is TRBJ1-1; D is unresolved. This CDR3 has 14 residues. In germline, CDR1 is SGHTS, CDR2 YDEGEE. Trimming stripped 4 bases from V and 0 bases from J, with 10 bases between.

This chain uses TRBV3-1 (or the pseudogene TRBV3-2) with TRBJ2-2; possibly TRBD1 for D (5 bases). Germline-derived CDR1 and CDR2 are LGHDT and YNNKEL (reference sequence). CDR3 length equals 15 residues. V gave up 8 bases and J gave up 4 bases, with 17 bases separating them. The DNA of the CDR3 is TGTGCCAGCGACCAGGGTTCCGCACCCACCGGGGAGCTGTTTTTT. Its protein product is CASDQGSAPTGELFF.

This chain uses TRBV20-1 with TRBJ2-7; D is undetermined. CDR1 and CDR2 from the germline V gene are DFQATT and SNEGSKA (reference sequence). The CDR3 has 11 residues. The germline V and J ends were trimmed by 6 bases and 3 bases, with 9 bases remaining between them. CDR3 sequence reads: CSATWSYEQYF. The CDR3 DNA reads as TGCAGTGCCACCTGGAGCTACGAGCAGTACTTC.